This is a list of T cell receptor beta chains from one sample in a study of blood T cell repertoires in COVID-19. TCRdb's table, derived via immunoSEQ multiplex PCR, lists solely in-frame clones and lacks some. The sample has about 250,000 clones; 85% are singletons. Sequencing used peripheral blood. These TCRs come from a man aged 50 or older with active or convalescent COVID-19. Both conserved end residues are part of each CDR3. Each record gives: J gene, D gene, V gene, clone size, CDR3 DNA, CDR3 protein. D genes are given only for firm matches. A row's size may be missing; if present it is once, few, many or a size class.

j_gene: TRBJ1-2; d_gene: TRBD1; v_gene: TRBV5-4; abundance: few; CDR3nt: TGTGCCAGCAGCTCGGGACAGGCCTATGGCTACACCTTC; CDR3aa: CASSSGQAYGYTF
j_gene: TRBJ2-4; d_gene: TRBD2; v_gene: TRBV14; abundance: -; CDR3nt: TGTGCCAGCAGCCAAGGTTTCCAGCGGGAGGGGCCGTCCAAAAACATTCAGTACTTC; CDR3aa: CASSQGFQREGPSKNIQYF
j_gene: TRBJ1-5; d_gene: -; v_gene: TRBV4-3; abundance: -; CDR3nt: TGCGCCAGCAGCCAAGATCGTCGGGTCGGGAGCAATCAGCCCCAGCATTTT; CDR3aa: CASSQDRRVGSNQPQHF
j_gene: TRBJ1-2; d_gene: TRBD1; v_gene: TRBV6-5; abundance: -; CDR3nt: TGTGCCAGCAGTCGGACAGGGTCGATTGGCTACACCTTC; CDR3aa: CASSRTGSIGYTF
j_gene: TRBJ1-4; d_gene: TRBD1; v_gene: TRBV28; abundance: -; CDR3nt: TGTGCCAGCAGTTTTAGGGGACAGGGTTTGGCTAATGAAAAACTGTTTTTT; CDR3aa: CASSFRGQGLANEKLFF
j_gene: TRBJ2-1; d_gene: -; v_gene: TRBV4-1; abundance: -; CDR3nt: TGCGCCAGCAGCCAAGGAGGGGGTTACAATGAGCAGTTCTTC; CDR3aa: CASSQGGGYNEQFF
j_gene: TRBJ1-4; d_gene: -; v_gene: TRBV6-4; abundance: -; CDR3nt: TGTGCCAGCAGAGATGCAGGGATCTGGCCTAATGAAAAACTGTTTTTT; CDR3aa: CASRDAGIWPNEKLFF
j_gene: TRBJ1-1; d_gene: -; v_gene: TRBV18; abundance: -; CDR3nt: TGTGCCAGCTCGCAGACCACAGGGAGCGCTTTCTTT; CDR3aa: CASSQTTGSAFF
j_gene: TRBJ1-1; d_gene: -; v_gene: TRBV12-3/TRBV12-4; abundance: -; CDR3nt: TGTGCCAGCGTACAGGGTACCGCTGAAGCTTTCTTT; CDR3aa: CASVQGTAEAFF
j_gene: TRBJ2-4; d_gene: TRBD1; v_gene: TRBV7-9; abundance: -; CDR3nt: TGTGCCAGCAGCCCGACAGGGGGAGGTGCGGCGGCCAAAAACATTCAGTACTTC; CDR3aa: CASSPTGGGAAAKNIQYF
j_gene: TRBJ2-1; d_gene: TRBD1; v_gene: TRBV11-3; abundance: -; CDR3nt: TGTGCCAGCAGCCCCGGGACAGGGTCTAACAATGAGCAGTTCTTC; CDR3aa: CASSPGTGSNNEQFF
j_gene: TRBJ1-1; d_gene: -; v_gene: TRBV7-8; abundance: few; CDR3nt: TGTGCCAGCAGCTTAGGGGGCTTCAGGGGCCCGAACACTGAAGCTTTCTTT; CDR3aa: CASSLGGFRGPNTEAFF
j_gene: TRBJ2-3; d_gene: -; v_gene: TRBV7-8; abundance: -; CDR3nt: TGTGCCAGCAGCCCTACGTCCGACAGGTTCCCCTCTATCACAAATACGCAGTATTTT; CDR3aa: CASSPTSDRFPSITNTQYF
j_gene: TRBJ1-1; d_gene: -; v_gene: TRBV19; abundance: -; CDR3nt: TGTGCCAGTGGACATTTGAACACTGAAGCTTTCTTT; CDR3aa: CASGHLNTEAFF
j_gene: TRBJ1-1; d_gene: TRBD1; v_gene: TRBV9; abundance: -; CDR3nt: TGTGCCAGCAGCCGGGACAGGGGGCGGCTTTCTGAAGCTTTCTTT; CDR3aa: CASSRDRGRLSEAFF
j_gene: TRBJ2-1; d_gene: TRBD2; v_gene: TRBV14; abundance: few; CDR3nt: TGTGCCAGCAGCCAGCCGGGACTAGTTCCCTACAATGAGCAGTTCTTC; CDR3aa: CASSQPGLVPYNEQFF
j_gene: TRBJ1-2; d_gene: TRBD1; v_gene: TRBV6-2/TRBV6-3; abundance: -; CDR3nt: TGTGCCAGCAGTCGTGACAGGGGAGGCTTTGGCTACACCTTC; CDR3aa: CASSRDRGGFGYTF
j_gene: TRBJ2-7; d_gene: TRBD1; v_gene: TRBV28; abundance: -; CDR3nt: TGTGCCAGCAGCACACCGGGACAGGGACTCTACGAGCAGTACTTC; CDR3aa: CASSTPGQGLYEQYF
j_gene: TRBJ2-1; d_gene: TRBD1; v_gene: TRBV7-2; abundance: -; CDR3nt: TGTGCCAGCAGCCCTGACAGGGTGAGCGGCAATGAGCAGTTCTTC; CDR3aa: CASSPDRVSGNEQFF
j_gene: TRBJ1-2; d_gene: -; v_gene: TRBV24-1; abundance: -; CDR3nt: TGTGCCACCAGTGATTCGGACTTACATTATGGCTACACCTTC; CDR3aa: CATSDSDLHYGYTF
j_gene: TRBJ1-5; d_gene: TRBD1; v_gene: TRBV7-2; abundance: -; CDR3nt: TGTGCCAGCAGCGGGGAATCAGGGGGGACCCAGCATTTT; CDR3aa: CASSGESGGTQHF
j_gene: TRBJ2-3; d_gene: -; v_gene: TRBV7-9; abundance: -; CDR3nt: TGTGCCAGCAGCCTTACAGATACGCAGTATTTT; CDR3aa: CASSLTDTQYF